Listed below are T cell receptor beta chains from one sample, sequenced in a study of OX40 agonist ivuxolimab in advanced cancers. Sequenced by immunoSEQ multiplex PCR; TCRdb stores in-frame clones only, minus some. The profile covers approximately 58,000 clones, with roughly 77% appearing a single time and more than 0.65% taken by the ten largest. Sequenced here: CD4+ or CD8+ T cells sorted from blood, sampled in a trial of the OX40 agonist ivuxolimab. All receptors come from an adult with an advanced solid tumor such as melanoma, head and neck, liver or kidney cancer. The CDR3 runs from the conserved cysteine through the conserved F or W. The D gene is left open where the match is weak. Clone size is shown for a subset of rows, as once, few, many or a class of expanded clone.

clone_size | d_call | j_call | v_call | cdr3_nt | cdr3_aa
few | - | TRBJ1-1 | TRBV10-2 | TGCGCCAGCCTCGGGCAGGGTATGAACACTGAAGCTTTCTTT | CASLGQGMNTEAFF
- | TRBD2 | TRBJ2-1 | TRBV10-1 | TGCGCCAGCAGTGGTGAGGGGCGGGGGGCCCTCAATGAGCAGTTCTTC | CASSGEGRGALNEQFF
- | TRBD2 | TRBJ2-5 | TRBV9 | TGTGCCAGCAGCGTTGGTAGCGGGGGGGCGGAGACCCAGTACTTC | CASSVGSGGAETQYF
- | TRBD1 | TRBJ2-7 | TRBV28 | TGTGCCAGCAGCCCTCGACAGGGGGTGGCCTACGAGCAGTACTTC | CASSPRQGVAYEQYF
- | - | TRBJ1-6 | TRBV5-1 | TGCGCCAGCAGCGTGGACGGTCGGGATTATTCACCCCTCCACTTT | CASSVDGRDYSPLHF
- | - | TRBJ1-3 | TRBV18 | TGTGCCAGCTCACCGTCCACAGGTTCCCGAACCTCGGGAAACACCATATATTTT | CASSPSTGSRTSGNTIYF
- | - | TRBJ1-4 | TRBV7-9 | TGTGCCAGCAGCTTAGCTGGGCAGGGGAATGAAAAACTGTTTTTT | CASSLAGQGNEKLFF
- | TRBD2 | TRBJ2-1 | TRBV7-8 | TGTGCCAGCAGCTCGAGGACTAGCGGGGGGGCAGAATTCTTC | CASSSRTSGGAEFF
- | TRBD1 | TRBJ1-4 | TRBV6-9 | TGTGCCAGCAGTCCAGGGACAGGGGGCATGGAAAAACTGTTTTTT | CASSPGTGGMEKLFF
- | - | TRBJ2-7 | TRBV11-2 | TGTGCCAGCAGATTAACGGAGGGATCCTACGAGCAGTACTTC | CASRLTEGSYEQYF
once | - | TRBJ1-5 | TRBV2 | TGTGCCAGCAGTCGATCGGACCACAATCAGCCCCAGCATTTT | CASSRSDHNQPQHF
- | TRBD1 | TRBJ1-5 | TRBV7-2 | TGTGCCAGCAGCCGACAGGGGTATAGCCAGCCCCAGCATTTT | CASSRQGYSQPQHF
- | - | TRBJ2-7 | TRBV23-1 | TGCGCCAGCATCTCCTCAGGCGGAAGCCCCTACGAGCAGTACTTC | CASISSGGSPYEQYF
- | TRBD1 | TRBJ1-3 | TRBV2 | TGTGCCAGCAGTCCGGGACAGGGAATGCTCTCTGGAAACACCATATATTTT | CASSPGQGMLSGNTIYF
- | - | TRBJ2-7 | TRBV11-3 | TGTGCCAGCAGCCCAAGGGGGGACTACGAGCAGTACTTC | CASSPRGDYEQYF
- | TRBD1 | TRBJ2-7 | TRBV23-1 | TGCGCCAGCAGTCAATCGGTCAGGGGGCTCTCCTACGAGCAGTACTTC | CASSQSVRGLSYEQYF
- | - | TRBJ2-3 | TRBV7-2 | TGTGCCAGCAGCCCAGGGGGGAGCACAGATACGCAGTATTTT | CASSPGGSTDTQYF
once | TRBD2 | TRBJ2-7 | TRBV5-1 | TGCGCCAGCAGCTTTAATAGCGGGGGGCTCTACGAGCAGTACTTC | CASSFNSGGLYEQYF
few | - | TRBJ1-2 | TRBV5-4 | TGTGCCAGCAGCTTAAGGGGGGGCTACACCTTC | CASSLRGGYTF
- | TRBD1 | TRBJ2-7 | TRBV7-2 | TGTGCCAGCAGCCGGACCGGGACAGGGTGGTACGAGCAGTACTTC | CASSRTGTGWYEQYF
- | - | TRBJ2-1 | TRBV7-8 | TGTGCCAGCAGCACACCGTACAATGAGCAGTTCTTC | CASSTPYNEQFF
few | TRBD1 | TRBJ1-2 | TRBV11-2 | TGTGCCAGCAGCTTAGAGGGGACAGGGGGAATAGCTAACTATGGCTACACCTTC | CASSLEGTGGIANYGYTF
- | - | TRBJ2-2 | TRBV5-1 | TGCGCCAGCAGCTTTGCAGTAGCGAACACCGGGGAGCTGTTTTTT | CASSFAVANTGELFF
- | TRBD1 | TRBJ2-7 | TRBV19 | TGTGCCAGTAGTATCTTCCCGACAGGGGGTATTTACGAGCAGTACTTC | CASSIFPTGGIYEQYF
- | - | TRBJ2-4 | TRBV27 | TGTGCCAGCAGTTTAACTGTGGCTCTAGCCAAAAACATTCAGTACTTC | CASSLTVALAKNIQYF
- | - | TRBJ2-1 | TRBV11-3 | TGTGCCAGCAGCTTAGATGGAGGGCGGCGATTGAGTGAGCAGTTCTTC | CASSLDGGRRLSEQFF
- | - | TRBJ1-1 | TRBV7-8 | TGTGCCAGCAGCTTAGGGGGGAGATTGACTGAAGCTTTCTTT | CASSLGGRLTEAFF
- | - | TRBJ1-6 | TRBV10-2 | TGCGCCAGCAGTCAGGCAGGAGGAAATTCACCCCTCCACTTT | CASSQAGGNSPLHF
- | - | TRBJ1-2 | TRBV5-5 | TGTGCCAGCAGCTTGGGAGGGAGGGGCCCGGGTGGCTACACCTTC | CASSLGGRGPGGYTF
- | TRBD2 | TRBJ2-1 | TRBV6-5 | TGTGCCAGCAGTTACTCGGTTGCGGGGGGCGGTGACGAGCAGTTCTTC | CASSYSVAGGGDEQFF
once | - | TRBJ2-7 | TRBV28 | TGTGCCAGCAGTTCGCCAGGGAATTACCACGAGCAGTACTTC | CASSSPGNYHEQYF
- | - | TRBJ1-5 | TRBV14 | TGTGCCAGCAGCCAAGAGTTGAACCAGCCCCAGCATTTT | CASSQELNQPQHF
- | - | TRBJ1-5 | TRBV28 | TGTGCCAGCAGTTTAGGGTTTAGCAATCAGCCCCAGCATTTT | CASSLGFSNQPQHF
- | TRBD1 | TRBJ1-2 | TRBV5-1 | TGCGCCAGCAGCTTGATGGGGACAGAGGGAACGGGCTACACCTTC | CASSLMGTEGTGYTF
- | TRBD2 | TRBJ2-3 | TRBV2 | TGTGCCAGCAGTGAAGAAGCGGGGGGGCGGGATACGCAGTATTTT | CASSEEAGGRDTQYF
- | - | TRBJ1-2 | TRBV5-1 | TGCGCCAGCAGCCCGGATGGGGGAACTACTAACTATGGCTACACCTTC | CASSPDGGTTNYGYTF
- | - | TRBJ2-7 | TRBV4-2 | TGTGCCAGCAGCCAAGAGTCGGACGGCTCCTACGAGCAGTACTTC | CASSQESDGSYEQYF
- | - | TRBJ2-2 | TRBV2 | TGTGCCAGCAGTGTTTTGGACACCGGGGAGCTGTTTTTT | CASSVLDTGELFF
- | - | TRBJ1-5 | TRBV5-5 | TGTGCCAGCAGCTTGGGAGTTGAGCAGCCCCAGCATTTT | CASSLGVEQPQHF
- | - | TRBJ2-5 | TRBV27 | TGTGCCTCCTCACGGGGGGCGGGGCAAGAGACCCAGTACTTC | CASSRGAGQETQYF
- | - | TRBJ2-3 | TRBV5-8 | TGTGCCAGCAGCTCGATTCGGAGAGAGGGGCTGAACACAGATACGCAGTATTTT | CASSSIRREGLNTDTQYF
- | - | TRBJ2-7 | TRBV7-6 | TGTGCCAGCAGCTCTCAGGACGGCGCCTACGAGCAGTACTTC | CASSSQDGAYEQYF
medium-sized | - | TRBJ2-7 | TRBV6-1 | TGTGCCAGCAGTGACCACAAGTACGAGCAGTACTTC | CASSDHKYEQYF
- | - | TRBJ2-3 | TRBV6-5 | TGTGCCAGCAGTTACACTTCTAGCGTTAGCACAGATACGCAGTATTTT | CASSYTSSVSTDTQYF
- | - | TRBJ2-1 | TRBV7-8 | TGTGCCAGCAGCGCCAGCCAGACAGGCCACAATGAGCAGTTCTTC | CASSASQTGHNEQFF
- | - | TRBJ1-1 | TRBV7-8 | TGTGCCAGCAGCGATCCGTTCAAGAACACTGAAGCTTTCTTT | CASSDPFKNTEAFF
few | - | TRBJ1-6 | TRBV11-2 | TGTGCCAGCAGCCTGGTTGCAGGGATTAATTCACCCCTCCACTTT | CASSLVAGINSPLHF
- | - | TRBJ1-1 | TRBV6-1 | TGTGCCAGCAGTGCTCGGACAGAGGTGAGCACTGAAGCTTTCTTT | CASSARTEVSTEAFF